The present T cell receptor (beta chain) was sequenced within a study of T-cell reconstitution after alpha-beta-depleted transplantation in children. The library targeted TCRbeta and was prepared with unique molecular identifiers. TCRdb redid the calling of the PCR reads with MiXCR, one entry per CDR3 protein. The sample has roughly 100,000 distinct CDR3 sequences; approximately 8% are singletons. V gave up 5 bases and J gave up 9 bases; unmatched junction bases: 18. Looked up from germline, CDR1 is SGHVS and CDR2 is FNYEAQ. The CDR3 is 17 residues long. This clonotype has ten or more counts. The rearrangement uses TRBV7-6 and TRBJ2-5, with TRBD1 matching 10 bases. The sequence came from a boy aged 2 to 9 with acute lymphoblastic leukemia, due to receive a stem cell transplant. The specimen was PBMCs, collected before TCRalphabeta/CD19-depleted stem cell transplant. The CDR3 sequence is CASSRSPALDRGWPQYF. DNA for the CDR3: TGTGCCAGCAGCCGTTCCCCGGCCTTGGACAGGGGGTGGCCCCAGTACTTC.